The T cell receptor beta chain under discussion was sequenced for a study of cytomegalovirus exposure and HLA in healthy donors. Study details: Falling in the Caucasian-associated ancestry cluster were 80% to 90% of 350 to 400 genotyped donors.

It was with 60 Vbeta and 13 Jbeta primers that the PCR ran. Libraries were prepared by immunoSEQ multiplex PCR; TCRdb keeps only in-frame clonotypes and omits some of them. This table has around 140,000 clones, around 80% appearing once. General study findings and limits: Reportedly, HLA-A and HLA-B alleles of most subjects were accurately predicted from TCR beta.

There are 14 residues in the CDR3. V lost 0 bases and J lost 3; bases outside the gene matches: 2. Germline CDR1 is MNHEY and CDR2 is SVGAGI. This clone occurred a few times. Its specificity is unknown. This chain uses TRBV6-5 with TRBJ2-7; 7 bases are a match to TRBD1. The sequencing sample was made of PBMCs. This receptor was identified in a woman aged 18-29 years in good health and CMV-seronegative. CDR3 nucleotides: TGTGCCAGCAGTTACTCAGGGGGCAACTACGAGCAGTACTTC. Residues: CASSYSGGNYEQYF.